The 26 T cell receptor beta chains given below trace back to one sample, sequenced in a study of early T cells in non-severe SARS-CoV-2 infection (dated by TCRdb to the early 2020s). Library generation was performed with 5' RACE. Sequencer: NextSeq 500. TCRdb handled the public reads itself, with Q25 trimming in fastp and clone calling in MiXCR, and kept productive beta chains. Identical CDR3 protein sequences are pooled into one entry, listed with their most common genes and DNA. Present in this sample are some 34,000 distinct CDR3 sequences, roughly 4.5% of which were seen just once. The ten largest clones take up approximately 8.5% of the sample. Sequencing was performed on whole blood. The receptor set was obtained from an adult who was a healthcare worker with PCR-confirmed SARS-CoV-2 infection or an uninfected control (not recorded which).

Note on this clonotype: One end of the junction varies from germline; a read error may be responsible. V is TRBV30 and J is TRBJ2-7; D gene ambiguous. Germline V gene lookup returns CDR1 GTSNPN and CDR2 SVGIG (reference sequence). The CDR3 has 13 residues. This CDR3 reads CAWSVGSYYEQYF. The DNA of the CDR3 is TGCGCCTGGAGTGTGGGCAGCTACTACGAGCAGTACTTC.

The sample holds many counts of this clonotype. The J gene is TRBJ1-6, the V gene TRBV7-2; TRBD1 agrees at 9 bases. The CDR3 covers 16 residues. Trimming took 0 bases from V and 10 from J; bases not matched to a gene: 7. Germline V gives CDR1 SGHTA, CDR2 FQGNSA. The CDR3 DNA is TGTGCCAGCAGCTTAGCGGCGGGACAGGGAAGCTCACCCCTCCACTTT. Encoded protein: CASSLAAGQGSSPLHF.

This clonotype was recorded many times. CDR3 residues: CASSIGQGNEKLFF. Here the CDR3 DNA reads TGTGCCAGCAGTATCGGACAGGGGAATGAAAAACTGTTTTTT. The chain carries TRBV7-9 and TRBJ1-4, with 9 positions matching TRBD1. CDR1 SEHNR and CDR2 FQNEAQ come from the germline V gene (reference sequence). The J segment lost 5 bases and the V segment lost 6 bases, leaving 4 bases of the junction unmatched. The CDR3 consists of 14 residues.

This clonotype was detected many times. V gene TRBV4-1 combines with J gene TRBJ1-5; TRBD1 might be the D (5 bases). The ends were cut back, 1 base at V and 7 bases at J, with 11 bases in the middle. Germline lookup yields CDR1 MGHRA and CDR2 YSYEKL. The CDR3 is 14 amino acids. CDR3: CASSQGLRGQPQHF. CDR3 coding DNA: TGCGCCAGCAGCCAAGGTTTGAGGGGACAGCCCCAGCATTTT.

This clonotype was observed many times. This chain joins TRBV3-1 and TRBJ1-1; maybe TRBD1 (5 bases). Trimming stripped 4 bases from V and 2 bases from J, with 14 bases between. The CDR3 is made up of 15 amino acids. Germline assignment: CDR1 LGHDT and CDR2 YNNKEL (reference sequence). CDR3 sequence reads: CASSLRDGRNTEAFF. The CDR3 nucleotides read TGTGCCAGCAGCCTTAGGGACGGGAGAAACACTGAAGCTTTCTTT.

The sample holds many counts of this clonotype. This chain uses TRBV5-1 with TRBJ1-2, with D unresolved. The CDR3 contains 13 residues. Germline values: CDR1 SGHRS, CDR2 YFSETQ. V lost 5 bases to trimming and J lost 4 bases, with 12 bases between them. The CDR3 spells CASRQGGSYGYTF. The CDR3 nucleotides are TGCGCCAGCAGGCAAGGAGGATCCTATGGCTACACCTTC.

This clonotype was seen a handful of times. The chain carries TRBV7-2 and TRBJ1-1; 8 positions agree with TRBD1. Trimming took 5 bases from V and 5 from J; bases not matched to a gene: 7. This CDR3 region has 14 residues. The germline V gene has CDR1 SGHTA and CDR2 FQGNSA. The chain's CDR3 is CASSQRTGRTEAFF. The CDR3 DNA sequence: TGTGCCAGCAGCCAACGGACAGGGAGGACTGAAGCTTTCTTT.

In its sample, this clonotype was seen many times. This sequence joins TRBV27 and TRBJ1-2, with 7 positions matching TRBD1. Unmatched junction bases numbered 8, after V lost 6 bases and J lost 7 bases. CDR1 is MNHEY, CDR2 SMNVEV, per germline (reference sequence). The CDR3 has 13 amino acids. CDR3 sequence reads: CASSLGGPAGYTF. CDR3 nucleotides: TGTGCCAGCAGCTTAGGGGGCCCGGCTGGCTACACCTTC.

This clonotype has at least ten counts. The chain combines TRBV12-3 or TRBV12-4 with TRBJ1-4; 9 bases align to TRBD1. CDR3 size: 14 residues. The trim removed 4 bases at V and 7 bases at J, leaving 4 bases unmatched. In DNA form, the CDR3 reads TGTGCCAGCAGTTACCAGGACAGGGGTGAAAAACTGTTTTTT. Protein product: CASSYQDRGEKLFF.

This clonotype was observed a few times. The chain uses TRBV20-1 and TRBJ2-7, with D tentatively TRBD1 (6 bases). The CDR3 runs 13 residues. Germline CDR1 DFQATT, CDR2 SNEGSKA (reference sequence). V was clipped by 4 bases and J by 2 bases, with 12 bases between them. The CDR3, as DNA: TGCAGTGCTATAGGGGGAAACACCTACGAGCAGTACTTC. Translating gives CSAIGGNTYEQYF.

Ten or more counts support this clonotype. The gene calls are TRBV9 and TRBJ2-7; D call uncertain. The V gene's germline CDR1 is SGDLS and CDR2 YYNGEE. The V gene lost 0 bases and the J gene lost 2 bases, with 9 bases spanning the gap. CDR3 size: 14 residues. This chain's CDR3 is CASSVASSTYEQYF. CDR3 nucleotides: TGTGCCAGCAGCGTAGCGAGCAGCACCTACGAGCAGTACTTC. Drawing the rest from reference TRBV9 and TRBJ2-7, the complete variable domain is DSGVTQTPKHLITATGQRVTLRCSPRSGDLSVYWYQQSLDQGLQFLIQYYNGEERAKGNILERFSAQQFPDLHSELNLSSLELGDSALYFCASSVASSTYEQYFGPGTRLTVT.

The rearrangement joins TRBV5-6 to TRBJ2-7, with 10 bases matching TRBD1. With 5 bases clipped from V and 2 bases from J, the junction kept 10 bases outside the gene matches. CDR1 SGHDT and CDR2 YYEEEE come from the germline V gene. The length of the CDR3 is 16 residues. The DNA of the CDR3 is TGTGCCAGCAGTTTTTGGGACAGGGGAATTCCCTACGAGCAGTACTTC. Translating gives CASSFWDRGIPYEQYF.

In its sample, this clonotype was seen many times. V gene TRBV12-3 or TRBV12-4 combines with J gene TRBJ1-4; D is unresolved. This CDR3 spans 14 amino acids. V lost 7 bases and J lost 6, with 15 bases in between. CDR3 region: CASTAGWGDEKLFF. CDR3 coding DNA: TGTGCCAGCACCGCAGGTTGGGGAGATGAAAAACTGTTTTTT.

Here the CDR3 reads CASSPTGGAYEQYF. CDR3 sequence (DNA): TGTGCCAGCAGCCCGACAGGGGGGGCCTACGAGCAGTACTTC. This chain uses TRBV7-2 with TRBJ2-7, with 9 bases identical to TRBD1. This CDR3 region has 14 residues. The ends lost 5 bases at V and 2 bases at J; junction bases unmatched: 4. The germline gives CDR1 SGHTA, CDR2 FQGNSA.

Ten or more counts support this clonotype. This chain links TRBV20-1 with TRBJ1-1; D perhaps matches TRBD1 (5 bases). CDR3 length: 24 amino acids. CDR1 DFQATT and CDR2 SNEGSKA come from the germline V gene (reference sequence). With 2 bases removed from V and 0 bases from J, the gap between germline ends came to 40 bases. The CDR3 loop reads CSARPPPRVGIHDGENLMNTEAFF. The CDR3 region has the DNA TGCAGTGCTAGACCCCCCCCCAGGGTGGGCATCCACGATGGTGAAAATCTAATGAACACTGAAGCTTTCTTT.

This clonotype has at least ten counts. The chain employs TRBV20-1 and TRBJ2-1; tentative D call: TRBD1 (7 bases). The CDR3 loop spans 14 amino acids. Germline CDR1 and CDR2: DFQATT and SNEGSKA (reference sequence). V lost 3 bases and J 7 bases, leaving 16 bases between the germline ends. CDR3 in DNA: TGCAGTGCTAGTCGTCAGGGGGGATCAAATGAGCAGTTCTTC. This codes for CSASRQGGSNEQFF.

This clonotype was counted many times. This chain uses TRBV18 with TRBJ1-4; 7 nucleotides agree with TRBD1. CDR1 KGHSH and CDR2 LQKENI come from the germline V gene. The CDR3 covers 16 residues. The J segment lost 4 bases and the V segment lost 2 bases, leaving 7 bases of the junction unmatched. The chain's CDR3 is CASSPTRDRVNEKLFF. The CDR3, as DNA: TGTGCCAGCTCACCAACTCGGGACAGAGTTAATGAAAAACTGTTTTTT.

This clonotype was observed many times. The chain combines TRBV14 with TRBJ1-1, with 10 bases identical to TRBD1. From germline, CDR1 is SGHDN and CDR2 FVKESK. V lost 9 bases to trimming and J lost 6 bases; unmatched junction nucleotides: 10. The length of the CDR3 is 14 residues. The CDR3 loop is CASRRDRGGAEAFF. The CDR3, as DNA: TGTGCCAGTCGCCGGGACAGGGGAGGCGCTGAAGCTTTCTTT.

This clonotype was observed many times. The limits of the CDR3 on the DNA are not certain, so only TCRdb's listed CDR3 is given. The chain has TRBV7-5 and TRBJ2-1; the table calls TRBD1, which could not be checked here. TRBV7-5 is recorded as a pseudogene. The CDR3 spans 15 residues, counting both ends. The CDR3 protein is CISVSEAPPGGEQFF.

The chain combines TRBV18 with TRBJ1-4; no reliable D call. Germline loops: CDR1 KGHSH, CDR2 LQKENI. V lost 4 bases and J lost 2, with 5 bases in between. The CDR3 contains 13 residues. The CDR3: CASSQRTNEKLFF. CDR3 nucleotides: TGTGCCAGCTCACAACGGACTAATGAAAAACTGTTTTTT.

This clonotype was observed many times. V is TRBV29-1 and J is TRBJ2-3; D not resolved. V dropped 3 bases and J dropped 2 bases, with 6 bases sitting between them. Germline-derived CDR1 and CDR2 are SQVTM and ANQGSEA. CDR3 length: 12 amino acids. CDR3 coding DNA: TGCAGCGTTGAGGCTAACACAGATACGCAGTATTTT. The encoded protein is CSVEANTDTQYF.

Only a few counts were recorded for this clonotype. This chain connects TRBV11-2 to TRBJ2-5, with 13 bases lining up with TRBD2. Germline CDR1 reads SGHAT; CDR2 reads FQNNGV. This CDR3 contains 16 residues. V was pared by 5 bases and J by 5 bases, with 8 bases of the junction left unmatched. DNA of the CDR3: TGTGCCAGCAGCGTCGGACTAGCGGGGGCGGGGGAGACCCAGTACTTC. This translates into CASSVGLAGAGETQYF.

In its sample, this clonotype was seen many times. The chain uses TRBV7-2 and TRBJ1-1; D not certain. The CDR3 spans 15 residues. Trimming cost V 2 bases and J 0 bases, with 10 bases left between them. Per the germline V gene, CDR1 is SGHTA and CDR2 is FQGNSA. The CDR3 loop reads CASSLTAGVNTEAFF. CDR3 coding DNA: TGTGCCAGCAGCTTAACGGCAGGAGTGAACACTGAAGCTTTCTTT.

This sequence joins TRBV27 and TRBJ2-1; D is ambiguous. Germline V gene data show CDR1 as MNHEY and CDR2 as SMNVEV (reference sequence). Trimming pared 4 bases from V and 10 bases from J, leaving 8 bases between. The CDR3 extends over 11 amino acids. The CDR3, as DNA: TGTGCCAGCAGTTACCCAGAGGAGCAGTTCTTC. The encoded protein is CASSYPEEQFF.

The chain recombines TRBV4-1 with TRBJ2-7; 7 bases align to TRBD1. CDR1 is MGHRA and CDR2 is YSYEKL in the germline V gene. After removal of 1 base from V and 2 bases from J, the junction contained 5 bases not matched to a gene. The CDR3 spans 15 residues. The CDR3, as DNA: TGCGCCAGCAGCCAAGCCACAGGGGCCCCCTACGAGCAGTACTTC. It codes for CASSQATGAPYEQYF.

This clonotype was seen many times. The V gene is TRBV11-2, the J gene TRBJ2-3; 7 nucleotides line up with TRBD1. The junction had 6 bases not matched to a gene; V was cut back by 6 bases and J by 6 bases. The germline V gene has CDR1 SGHAT and CDR2 FQNNGV. CDR3 length equals 13 residues. The CDR3 sequence is CASSTGVGDTQYF. The CDR3 DNA sequence: TGTGCCAGCAGTACAGGGGTTGGGGATACGCAGTATTTT.